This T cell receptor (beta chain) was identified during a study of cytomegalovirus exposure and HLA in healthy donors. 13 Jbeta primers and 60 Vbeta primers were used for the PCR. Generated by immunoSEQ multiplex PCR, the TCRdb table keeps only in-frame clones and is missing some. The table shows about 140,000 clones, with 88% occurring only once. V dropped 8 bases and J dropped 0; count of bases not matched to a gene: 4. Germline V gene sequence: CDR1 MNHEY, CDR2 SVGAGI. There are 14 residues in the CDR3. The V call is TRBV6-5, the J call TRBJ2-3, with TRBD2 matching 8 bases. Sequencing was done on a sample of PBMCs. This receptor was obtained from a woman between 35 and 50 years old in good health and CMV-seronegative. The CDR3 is CASCPGGSTDTQYF. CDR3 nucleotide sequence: TGTGCCAGCTGCCCGGGGGGGAGCACAGATACGCAGTATTTT.